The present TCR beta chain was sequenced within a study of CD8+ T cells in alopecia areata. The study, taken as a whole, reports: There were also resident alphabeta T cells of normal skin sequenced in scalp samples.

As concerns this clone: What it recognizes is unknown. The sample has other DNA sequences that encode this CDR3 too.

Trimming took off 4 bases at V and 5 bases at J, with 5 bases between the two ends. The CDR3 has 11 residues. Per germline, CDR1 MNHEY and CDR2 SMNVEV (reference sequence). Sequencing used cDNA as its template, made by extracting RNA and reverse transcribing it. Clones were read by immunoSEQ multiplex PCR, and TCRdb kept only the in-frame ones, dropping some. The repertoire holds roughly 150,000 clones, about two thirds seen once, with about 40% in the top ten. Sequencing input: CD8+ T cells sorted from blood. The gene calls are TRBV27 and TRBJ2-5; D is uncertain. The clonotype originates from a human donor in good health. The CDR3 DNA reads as TGTGCCAGCAGTTATGGTGAGACCCAGTACTTC. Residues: CASSYGETQYF.